This T cell receptor beta chain was recovered during a study of T cells in localized non-small cell lung cancer. Study-level results: Higher T cell density in the blood was associated with longer overall survival, whereas higher adjacent-lung clonality associated with shorter survival.

The table came from immunoSEQ multiplex PCR; TCRdb's copy has only in-frame clones and leaves some out. The sample holds about 32,000 clones; approximately 91% are singletons and the top ten take roughly 4%. This clone was counted a single time. Its antigen is undetermined. Germline CDR1 SGDLS, CDR2 YYNGEE. Trimming left V 3 bases short and J 0 bases short, with 7 bases between. The CDR3 runs 14 residues. The input for sequencing was peripheral blood mononuclear cells, taken before any cancer treatment. The clonotype comes from a woman aged 35-75 years with stage III lung adenocarcinoma. The V gene is TRBV9, the J gene TRBJ1-3, with D unresolved. The CDR3 here is CASSDMGSGNTIYF. The CDR3 DNA reads as TGTGCCAGCAGCGACATGGGCTCTGGAAACACCATATATTTT.